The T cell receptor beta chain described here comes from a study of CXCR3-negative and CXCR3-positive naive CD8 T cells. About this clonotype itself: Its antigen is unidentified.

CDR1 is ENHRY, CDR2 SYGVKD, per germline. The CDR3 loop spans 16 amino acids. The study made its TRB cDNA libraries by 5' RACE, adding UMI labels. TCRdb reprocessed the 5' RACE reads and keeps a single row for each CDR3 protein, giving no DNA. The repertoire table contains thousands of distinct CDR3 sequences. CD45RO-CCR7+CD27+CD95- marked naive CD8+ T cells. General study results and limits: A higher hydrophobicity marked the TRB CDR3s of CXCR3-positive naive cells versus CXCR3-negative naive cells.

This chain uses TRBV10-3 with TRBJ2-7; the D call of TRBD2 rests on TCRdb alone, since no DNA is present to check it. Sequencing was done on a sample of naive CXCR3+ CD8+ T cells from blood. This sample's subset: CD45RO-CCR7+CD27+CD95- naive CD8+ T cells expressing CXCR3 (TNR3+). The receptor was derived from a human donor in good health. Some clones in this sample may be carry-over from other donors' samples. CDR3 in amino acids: CAISESLTREVYEQYF.